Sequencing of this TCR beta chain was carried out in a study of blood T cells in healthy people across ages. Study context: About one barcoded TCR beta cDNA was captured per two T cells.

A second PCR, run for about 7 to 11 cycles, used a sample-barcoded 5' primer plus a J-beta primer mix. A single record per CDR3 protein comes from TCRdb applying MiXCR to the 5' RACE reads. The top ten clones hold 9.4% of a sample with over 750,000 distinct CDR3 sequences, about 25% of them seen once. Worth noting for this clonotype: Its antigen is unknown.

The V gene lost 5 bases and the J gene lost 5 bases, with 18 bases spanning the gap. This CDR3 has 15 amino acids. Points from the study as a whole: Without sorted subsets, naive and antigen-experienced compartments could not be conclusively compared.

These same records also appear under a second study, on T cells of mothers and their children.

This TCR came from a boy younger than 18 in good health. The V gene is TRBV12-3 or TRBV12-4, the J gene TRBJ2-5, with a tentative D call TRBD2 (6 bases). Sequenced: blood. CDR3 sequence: CASSRDGGDQETQYF. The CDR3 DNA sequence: TGTGCCAGCAGTCGCGACGGGGGAGATCAGGAGACCCAGTACTTC.